One sample yielded the 8 T cell receptor beta chains listed below, sequenced in a study of a mutant IDH1 vaccine in newly diagnosed glioma. TCRdb's table, derived via immunoSEQ multiplex PCR, lists solely in-frame clones and lacks some. The table shows some 38,000 clones, with 78% occurring only once. Time point reported: week 5, during vaccination. Each dose delivered 300 ug of mutant IDH1 20-mer peptide subcutaneously with imiquimod. Their recognized antigens are unknown. The sequencing here drew on PBMCs, taken from a glioma patient whose treatment included an IDH1 peptide vaccine. The receptors come from a man between 35 and 55 years old with glioma.

The chain couples TRBV5-1 to TRBJ1-2, with a possible D match to TRBD1 (6 bases). The V end was cut by 0 bases, the J end by 6 bases, with 6 bases between. The germline CDR1 and CDR2 sequences are SGHRS and YFSETQ. The CDR3 extends over 12 amino acids. The CDR3 region is CASSLAGDGYTF. The CDR3 DNA is TGCGCCAGCAGCTTGGCAGGGGATGGCTACACCTTC.

This rearrangement joins TRBV2 to TRBJ2-2; D is undetermined. CDR1 and CDR2 (germline): SNHLY, FYNNEI. The CDR3 is 15 amino acids. V was trimmed by 7 bases and J by 0 bases, leaving 12 bases between them. In DNA, the CDR3 is TGTGCCAGCAAAGACACCTACTCGAACACCGGGGAGCTGTTTTTT. It translates to CASKDTYSNTGELFF.

V usage is TRBV7-9 and J usage is TRBJ2-3, with 10 positions matching TRBD2. CDR1 is SEHNR and CDR2 is FQNEAQ in the germline V gene (reference sequence). Losses at the gene ends were 5 bases for V and 5 bases for J; bases not matched to a gene: 7. This CDR3 contains 15 residues. This CDR3 reads CASSHSSGGKDTQYF. CDR3 coding DNA: TGTGCCAGCAGCCATTCTAGCGGGGGAAAAGATACGCAGTATTTT. Variable domain in full (rest from reference TRBV7-9 and TRBJ2-3): DTGVSQNPRHKITKRGQNVTFRCDPISEHNRLYWYRQTLGQGPEFLTYFQNEAQLEKSRLLSDRFSAERPKGSFSTLEIQRTEQGDSAMYLCASSHSSGGKDTQYFGPGTRLTVL.

This sequence joins TRBV4-1 and TRBJ1-6, with a weak D call TRBD1 (6 bases). This CDR3 contains 13 residues. Trimming took 5 bases from V and 14 from J, leaving 16 bases between them. CDR1 is MGHRA and CDR2 is YSYEKL in the germline V gene. CDR3 loop: CASSDPQGRTLHF. CDR3 coding DNA: TGCGCCAGCAGCGATCCACAGGGCCGCACCCTCCACTTT.

The chain is built from TRBV30 and TRBJ2-3; a weak D match, TRBD2 (6 bases). The germline gives CDR1 GTSNPN, CDR2 SVGIG (reference sequence). Trimming took off 0 bases at V and 7 bases at J, with 8 bases between the two ends. The CDR3 covers 12 residues. The CDR3 loop is CAWSVGGHTQYF. The CDR3 DNA reads as TGTGCCTGGAGTGTCGGGGGTCATACGCAGTATTTT. Complete variable domain (other parts from reference TRBV30 and TRBJ2-3): SQTIHQWPATLVQPVGSPLSLECTVEGTSNPNLYWYRQAAGRGLQLLFYSVGIGQISSEVPQNLSASRPQDRQFILSSKKLLLSDSGFYLCAWSVGGHTQYFGPGTRLTVL.

The rearrangement links TRBV10-3 to TRBJ1-5; the D is unclear. The CDR3 runs to 13 residues. V lost 7 bases and J lost 3, with 10 bases in between. From germline, CDR1 is ENHRY and CDR2 SYGVKD. The CDR3 loop reads CAITRQSNQPQHF. The CDR3 nucleotides are TGTGCCATCACACGGCAGTCCAATCAGCCCCAGCATTTT.

The chain carries TRBV7-2 and TRBJ2-7; tentatively, D is TRBD2 (5 bases). In germline, CDR1 is SGHTA, CDR2 FQGNSA. There are 14 residues in the CDR3. Trimming took off 1 base at V and 7 bases at J, with 14 bases between the two ends. In nucleotides, the CDR3 is TGTGCCAGCAGCTTAGACCGGGGTGTGGGTGAGCAGTACTTC. This sequence encodes CASSLDRGVGEQYF.

This clone was counted between two and nine times. The J gene is TRBJ1-6, the V gene TRBV10-1, with D perhaps matching TRBD1 (5 bases). Trimming removed 3 bases at V and 7 bases at J, with 10 bases between. This CDR3 region has 14 residues. CDR1 is WNHNN and CDR2 is SYGVQD in the germline V gene (reference sequence). The CDR3 loop is CASSEQRGNSPLHF. The CDR3 DNA sequence: TGCGCCAGCAGTGAACAGAGGGGAAATTCACCCCTCCACTTT.